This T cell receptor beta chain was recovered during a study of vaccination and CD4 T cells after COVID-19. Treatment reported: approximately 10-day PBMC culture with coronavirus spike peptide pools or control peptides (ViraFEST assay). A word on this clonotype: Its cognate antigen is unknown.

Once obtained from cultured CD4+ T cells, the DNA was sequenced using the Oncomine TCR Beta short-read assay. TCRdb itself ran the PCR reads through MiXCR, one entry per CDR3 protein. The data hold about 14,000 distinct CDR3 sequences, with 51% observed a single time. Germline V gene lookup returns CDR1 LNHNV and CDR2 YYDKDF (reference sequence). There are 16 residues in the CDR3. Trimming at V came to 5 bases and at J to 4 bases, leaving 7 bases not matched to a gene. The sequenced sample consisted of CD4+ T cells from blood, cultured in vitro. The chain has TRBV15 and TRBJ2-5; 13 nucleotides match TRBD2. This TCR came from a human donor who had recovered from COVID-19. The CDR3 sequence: CATSLGTSGKVETQYF. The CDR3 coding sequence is TGTGCCACCAGCTTGGGGACTAGCGGGAAGGTAGAGACCCAGTACTTC.